These 6 T cell receptor beta chains came from one sample sequenced in a study of cytomegalovirus exposure and HLA in healthy donors. Amplification used 60 Vbeta primers and 13 Jbeta primers. TCRdb's table, derived via immunoSEQ multiplex PCR, lists solely in-frame clones and lacks some. The top ten hold roughly 3% of the sample, which has 100,000 to 150,000 clones, 15% to 20% seen once. Sequencing input: PBMCs. These receptors all stem from a female donor in good health and CMV-seropositive.

The chain combines TRBV9 with TRBJ2-1, with D perhaps matching TRBD2 (6 bases). Looked up from germline, CDR1 is SGDLS and CDR2 is YYNGEE. Trimming cost V 0 bases and J 10 bases, with 14 bases left between them. The CDR3 has 14 residues. The CDR3 region is CASSVATWAGEQFF. The CDR3 bases are TGTGCCAGCAGCGTAGCTACTTGGGCGGGGGAGCAGTTCTTC. Together with reference TRBV9 and TRBJ2-1, the CDR3 gives the full variable domain: DSGVTQTPKHLITATGQRVTLRCSPRSGDLSVYWYQQSLDQGLQFLIQYYNGEERAKGNILERFSAQQFPDLHSELNLSSLELGDSALYFCASSVATWAGEQFFGPGTRLTVL.

The chain recombines TRBV15 with TRBJ1-2, with 11 bases lining up with TRBD1. Germline V gene data show CDR1 as LNHNV and CDR2 as YYDKDF (reference sequence). This CDR3 region has 16 residues. The V gene end was trimmed by 5 bases and the J gene end by 8 bases; junction bases not matched to a gene: 13. The CDR3 spells CATSPDRGLGTPGYTF. DNA for the CDR3: TGTGCCACCAGCCCGGACAGGGGGCTTGGGACCCCCGGCTACACCTTC.

The chain joins TRBV4-3 to TRBJ2-7, with TRBD1 matching 10 bases. The CDR3 extends over 16 amino acids. Germline trimming cut 4 bases from V and 0 bases from J; bases unmatched to any gene: 6. The germline gives CDR1 LGHNA, CDR2 YSLEER. CDR3 sequence reads: CASSPGTGANSYEQYF. For the CDR3, the DNA is TGCGCCAGCAGCCCCGGGACAGGGGCGAACTCCTACGAGCAGTACTTC.

This clone occurred a few times. The chain links TRBV7-9 to TRBJ1-4, with a possible D match to TRBD1 (5 bases). The V end lost 1 base, the J end lost 2 bases, and 11 bases lay between the germline ends. The germline V gene has CDR1 SEHNR and CDR2 FQNEAQ (reference sequence). This CDR3 region has 16 residues. CDR3 sequence reads: CASSLGTIRTNEKLFF. CDR3 DNA: TGTGCCAGCAGCTTAGGGACAATCAGGACTAATGAAAAACTGTTTTTT.

The chain has TRBV5-1 and TRBJ1-3; D gene unclear. The V end lost 4 bases, the J end lost 0 bases, and 11 bases lay between the germline ends. This CDR3 spans 15 amino acids. CDR1 is SGHRS and CDR2 is YFSETQ in the germline V gene. The CDR3 reads CASSLGEISGNTIYF. DNA of the CDR3: TGCGCCAGCAGCCTTGGGGAGATCTCTGGAAACACCATATATTTT.

CDR3 sequence: CASSFGSTEAFF. Here the CDR3 DNA reads TGCGCCAGCAGCTTCGGGAGCACTGAAGCTTTCTTT. The rearrangement joins TRBV5-1 to TRBJ1-1; no definite D call. The CDR3 spans 12 residues. V lost 2 bases and J lost 4, with 6 bases in between. Germline CDR1 reads SGHRS; CDR2 reads YFSETQ.